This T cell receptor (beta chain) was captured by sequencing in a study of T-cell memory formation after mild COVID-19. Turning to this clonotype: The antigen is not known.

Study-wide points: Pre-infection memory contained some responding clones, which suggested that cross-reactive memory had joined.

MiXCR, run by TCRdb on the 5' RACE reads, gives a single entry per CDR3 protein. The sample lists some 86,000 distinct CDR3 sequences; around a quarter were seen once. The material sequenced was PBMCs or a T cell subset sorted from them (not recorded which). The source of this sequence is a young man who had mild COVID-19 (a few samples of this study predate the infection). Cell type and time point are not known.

Written as DNA, the CDR3 is TGTGCCAGCACCACTCTTTGGGCGGGGACAGGGGCTGGCTACACCTTC. Its protein is CASTTLWAGTGAGYTF. The chain recombines TRBV12-3 or TRBV12-4 with TRBJ1-2; TRBD1 agrees at 10 bases. CDR3 length equals 16 residues. V was pared by 7 bases and J by 7 bases, with 15 bases of the junction left unmatched.